Each of the 5 T cell receptor beta chains below was sequenced from the same sample in a study. TCRdb fed the RT-PCR reads into MiXCR, producing one record per CDR3 protein. The table includes 650,000 to 800,000 distinct CDR3 sequences, 14% detected once. The specimen sequenced was memory CD4+ T cells from blood. The receptor source for this set is a female donor in good health, serving as a healthy control.

The CDR3 is CASSPPGDGYTF. The CDR3 coding sequence is TGTGCCAGCAGCCCACCAGGGGATGGCTACACCTTC. V and J are TRBV7-9 and TRBJ1-2; maybe TRBD1 (6 bases). This CDR3 is 12 amino acids long. From germline, CDR1 is SEHNR and CDR2 FQNEAQ (reference sequence). The V end was cut by 5 bases, the J end by 6 bases, with 10 bases between.

This clonotype occurred many times. This sequence joins TRBV20-1 and TRBJ2-1, with 7 bases identical to TRBD1. Trimming took 6 bases from V and 4 from J; bases not matched to a gene: 6. Germline CDR1 DFQATT, CDR2 SNEGSKA (reference sequence). This CDR3 is built from 13 residues. The CDR3 reads CSATGPPYNEQFF. DNA for the CDR3: TGCAGTGCGACAGGGCCACCTTACAATGAGCAGTTCTTC.

This clonotype has only a few counts. This sequence joins TRBV2 and TRBJ2-7; tentative D call: TRBD2 (6 bases). V lost 6 bases and J 5 bases, leaving 11 bases between the germline ends. CDR1 is SNHLY, CDR2 FYNNEI, per germline. The CDR3 consists of 12 residues. The CDR3 here is CASRGSGDEQYF. CDR3 nucleotides: TGTGCCAGCAGAGGGTCGGGGGACGAGCAGTACTTC.

In this sample, this clonotype turned up a few times. This chain links TRBV24-1 with TRBJ2-7; 7 nucleotides match TRBD1. The germline gives CDR1 KGHDR, CDR2 SFDVKD. V lost 9 bases and J lost 7; bases outside the gene matches: 8. The CDR3 length is 12 residues. The CDR3 here is CATDLGTAEQYF. CDR3 nucleotide sequence: TGTGCCACCGATCTTGGGACAGCGGAGCAGTACTTC.

CDR3 nucleotide sequence: TGTGCCAGCAGTTACTCACAGGGGGCCGGCTACACCTTC. It yields the protein CASSYSQGAGYTF. This chain links TRBV6-2 or TRBV6-3 with TRBJ1-2; TRBD1 matches at 9 bases. CDR1 is MNHEY, CDR2 SVGEGT, per germline. Trimming cost V 0 bases and J 8 bases; bases outside gene matches: 1. This CDR3 contains 13 residues.